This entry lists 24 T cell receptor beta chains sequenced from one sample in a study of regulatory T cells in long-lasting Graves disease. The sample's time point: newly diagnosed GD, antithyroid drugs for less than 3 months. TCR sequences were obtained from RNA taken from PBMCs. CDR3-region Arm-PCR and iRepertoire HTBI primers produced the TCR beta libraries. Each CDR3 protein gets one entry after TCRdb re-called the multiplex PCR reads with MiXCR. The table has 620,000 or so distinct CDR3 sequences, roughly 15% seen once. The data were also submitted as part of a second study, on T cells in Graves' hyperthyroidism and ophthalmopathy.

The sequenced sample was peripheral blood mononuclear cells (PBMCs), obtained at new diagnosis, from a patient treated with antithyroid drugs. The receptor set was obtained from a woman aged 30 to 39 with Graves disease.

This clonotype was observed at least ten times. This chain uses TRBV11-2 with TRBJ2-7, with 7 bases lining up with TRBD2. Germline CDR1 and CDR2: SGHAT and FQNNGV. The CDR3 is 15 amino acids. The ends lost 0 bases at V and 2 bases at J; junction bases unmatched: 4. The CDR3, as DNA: TGTGCCAGCAGCTTAGAGGCGGGGGTGGCCTACGAGCAGTACTTC. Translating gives CASSLEAGVAYEQYF.

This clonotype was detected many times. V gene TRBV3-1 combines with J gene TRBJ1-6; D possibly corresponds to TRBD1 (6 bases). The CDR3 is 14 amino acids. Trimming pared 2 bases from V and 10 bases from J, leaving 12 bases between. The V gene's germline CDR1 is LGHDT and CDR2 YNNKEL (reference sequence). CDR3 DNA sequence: TGTGCCAGCAGCCAATCAGGGGTCGGATCACCCCTCCACTTT. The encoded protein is CASSQSGVGSPLHF.

CDR3 in amino acids: CSASSGPGFSYNEQFF. CDR3 nucleotide sequence: TGCAGTGCTAGTTCGGGCCCGGGGTTCTCCTACAATGAGCAGTTCTTC. The rearrangement joins TRBV20-1 to TRBJ2-1; maybe TRBD2 (5 bases). Germline CDR1 DFQATT, CDR2 SNEGSKA (reference sequence). V was cut by 3 bases and J by 0 bases, with 15 bases left in between. The CDR3 contains 16 residues.

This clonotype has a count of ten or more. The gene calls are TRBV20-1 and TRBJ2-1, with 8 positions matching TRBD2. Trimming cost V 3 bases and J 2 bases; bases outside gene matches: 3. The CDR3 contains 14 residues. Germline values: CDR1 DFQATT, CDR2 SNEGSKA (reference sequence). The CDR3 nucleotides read TGCAGTGCTAGCGGGAGGGCCGCCTACAATGAGCAGTTCTTC. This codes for CSASGRAAYNEQFF.

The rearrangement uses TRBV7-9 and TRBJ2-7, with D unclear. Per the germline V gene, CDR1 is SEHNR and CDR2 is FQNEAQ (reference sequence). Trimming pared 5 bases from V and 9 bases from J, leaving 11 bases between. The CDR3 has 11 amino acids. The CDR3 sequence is CASSETPGQYF. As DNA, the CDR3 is TGTGCCAGCAGCGAGACTCCGGGGCAGTACTTC.

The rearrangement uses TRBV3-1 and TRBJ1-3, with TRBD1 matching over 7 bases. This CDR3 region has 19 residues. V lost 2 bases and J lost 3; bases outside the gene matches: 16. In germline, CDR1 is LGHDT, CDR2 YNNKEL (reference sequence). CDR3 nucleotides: TGTGCCAGCAGCCAACGTGAAGGGGGCGTCGGGCTTTATGGAAACACCATATATTTT. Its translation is CASSQREGGVGLYGNTIYF.

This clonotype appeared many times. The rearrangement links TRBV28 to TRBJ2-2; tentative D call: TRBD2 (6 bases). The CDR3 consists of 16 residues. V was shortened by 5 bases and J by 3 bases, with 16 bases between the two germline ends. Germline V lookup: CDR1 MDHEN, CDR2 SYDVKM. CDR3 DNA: TGTGCCAGCAGTCTTTTTGGCAGGGAGGACACCGGGGAGCTGTTTTTT. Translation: CASSLFGREDTGELFF.

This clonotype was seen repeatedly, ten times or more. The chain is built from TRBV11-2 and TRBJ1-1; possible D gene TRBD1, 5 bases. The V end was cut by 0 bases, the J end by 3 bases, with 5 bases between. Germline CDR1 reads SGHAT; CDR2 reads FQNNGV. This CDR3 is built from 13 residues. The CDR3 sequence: CASSLDRDTEAFF. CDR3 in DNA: TGTGCCAGCAGCTTAGACAGGGACACTGAAGCTTTCTTT.

The CDR3 protein is CASSWEWTSRTTGELFF. As DNA, the CDR3 is TGTGCCAGCAGCTGGGAATGGACTAGCCGTACGACCGGGGAGCTGTTTTTT. V is TRBV7-2 and J is TRBJ2-2, with TRBD2 matching over 8 bases. After removal of 4 bases from V and 5 bases from J, the junction contained 12 bases not matched to a gene. Per germline, CDR1 SGHTA and CDR2 FQGNSA. CDR3 length: 17 residues.

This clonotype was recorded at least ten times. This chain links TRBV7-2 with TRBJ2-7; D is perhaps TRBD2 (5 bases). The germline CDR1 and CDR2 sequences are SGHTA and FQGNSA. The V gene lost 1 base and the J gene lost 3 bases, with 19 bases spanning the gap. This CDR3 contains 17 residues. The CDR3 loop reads CASSLVSAGEGNYEQYF. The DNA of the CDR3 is TGTGCCAGCAGCTTAGTTTCTGCGGGCGAGGGAAACTACGAGCAGTACTTC.

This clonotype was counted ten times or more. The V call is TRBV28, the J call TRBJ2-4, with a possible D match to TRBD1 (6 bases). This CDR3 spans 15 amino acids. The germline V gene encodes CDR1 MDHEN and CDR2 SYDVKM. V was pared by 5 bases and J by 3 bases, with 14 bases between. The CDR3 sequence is CASSGQGKGKNIQYF. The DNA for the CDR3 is TGTGCCAGCAGTGGCCAGGGGAAAGGCAAAAACATTCAGTACTTC.

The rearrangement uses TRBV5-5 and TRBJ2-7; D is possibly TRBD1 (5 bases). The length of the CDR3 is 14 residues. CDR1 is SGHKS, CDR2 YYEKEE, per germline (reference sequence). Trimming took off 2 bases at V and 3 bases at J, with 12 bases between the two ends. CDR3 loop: CASSLFDRIYEQYF. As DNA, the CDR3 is TGTGCCAGCAGCTTATTTGACAGAATCTACGAGCAGTACTTC.

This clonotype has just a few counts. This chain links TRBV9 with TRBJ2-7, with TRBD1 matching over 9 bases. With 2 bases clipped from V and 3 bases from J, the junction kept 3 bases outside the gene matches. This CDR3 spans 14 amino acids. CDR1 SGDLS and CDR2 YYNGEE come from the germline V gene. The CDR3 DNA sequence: TGTGCCAGCAGCGTCCGGGACAGGGACTACGAGCAGTACTTC. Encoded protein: CASSVRDRDYEQYF.

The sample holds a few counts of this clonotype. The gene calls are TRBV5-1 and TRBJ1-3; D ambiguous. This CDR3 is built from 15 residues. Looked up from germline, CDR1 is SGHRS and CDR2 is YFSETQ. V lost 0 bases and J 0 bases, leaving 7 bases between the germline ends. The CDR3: CASSLDLSSGNTIYF. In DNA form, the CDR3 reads TGCGCCAGCAGCTTGGATTTAAGCTCTGGAAACACCATATATTTT.

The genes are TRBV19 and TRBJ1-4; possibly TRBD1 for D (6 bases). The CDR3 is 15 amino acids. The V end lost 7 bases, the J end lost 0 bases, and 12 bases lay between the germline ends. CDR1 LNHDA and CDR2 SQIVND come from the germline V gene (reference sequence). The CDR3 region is CASKGQRTTNEKLFF. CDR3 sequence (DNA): TGTGCCAGTAAGGGACAAAGGACAACTAATGAAAAACTGTTTTTT.

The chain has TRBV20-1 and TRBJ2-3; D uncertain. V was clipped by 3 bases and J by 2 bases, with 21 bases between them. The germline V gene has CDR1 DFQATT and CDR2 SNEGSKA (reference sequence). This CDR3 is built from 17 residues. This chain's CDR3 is CSASEVSGTRFTDTQYF. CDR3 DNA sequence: TGCAGTGCTAGTGAGGTTTCTGGCACAAGATTCACAGATACGCAGTATTTT.

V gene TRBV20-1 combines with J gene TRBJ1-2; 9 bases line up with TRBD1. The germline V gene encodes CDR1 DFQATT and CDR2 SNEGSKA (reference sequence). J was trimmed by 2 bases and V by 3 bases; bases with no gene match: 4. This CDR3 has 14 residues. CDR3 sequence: CSASAGTGNYGYTF. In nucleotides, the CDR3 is TGCAGTGCTAGTGCCGGGACAGGGAACTATGGCTACACCTTC.

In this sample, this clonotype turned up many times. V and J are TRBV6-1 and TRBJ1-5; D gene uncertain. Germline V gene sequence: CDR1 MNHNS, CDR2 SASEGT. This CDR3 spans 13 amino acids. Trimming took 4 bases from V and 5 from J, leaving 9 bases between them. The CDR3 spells CASSGRAHQPQHF. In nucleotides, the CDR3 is TGTGCCAGCAGTGGGAGGGCCCATCAGCCCCAGCATTTT.

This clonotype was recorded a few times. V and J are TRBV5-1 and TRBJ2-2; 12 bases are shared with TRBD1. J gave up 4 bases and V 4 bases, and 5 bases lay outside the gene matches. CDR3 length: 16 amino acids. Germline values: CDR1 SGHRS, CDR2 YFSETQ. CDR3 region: CASSQGTGGITGELFF. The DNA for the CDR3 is TGCGCCAGCAGCCAAGGGACAGGGGGCATCACCGGGGAGCTGTTTTTT. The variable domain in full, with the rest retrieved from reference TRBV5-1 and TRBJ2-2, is KAGVTQTPRYLIKTRGQQVTLSCSPISGHRSVSWYQQTPGQGLQFLFEYFSETQRNKGNFPGRFSGRQFSNSRSEMNVSTLELGDSALYLCASSQGTGGITGELFFGEGSRLTVL.

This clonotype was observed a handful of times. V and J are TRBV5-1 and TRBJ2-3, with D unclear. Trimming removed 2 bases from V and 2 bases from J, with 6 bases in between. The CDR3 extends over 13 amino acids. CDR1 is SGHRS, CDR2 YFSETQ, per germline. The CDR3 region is CASSLKITDTQYF. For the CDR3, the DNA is TGCGCCAGCAGCTTAAAAATCACAGATACGCAGTATTTT.

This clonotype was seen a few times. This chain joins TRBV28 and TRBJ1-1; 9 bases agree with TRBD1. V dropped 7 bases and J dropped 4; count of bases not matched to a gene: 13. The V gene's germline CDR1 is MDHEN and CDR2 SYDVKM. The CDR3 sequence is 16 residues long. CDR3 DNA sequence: TGTGCCAGCATCCCACCGCCGGGACAGGGAGGCACTGAAGCTTTCTTT. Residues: CASIPPPGQGGTEAFF.

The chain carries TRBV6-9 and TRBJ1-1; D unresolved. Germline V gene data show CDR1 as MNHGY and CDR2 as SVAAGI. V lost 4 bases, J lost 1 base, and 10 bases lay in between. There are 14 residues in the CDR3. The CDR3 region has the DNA TGTGCCAGCAGTTTCAACGTCCCGAACACTGAAGCTTTCTTT. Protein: CASSFNVPNTEAFF.

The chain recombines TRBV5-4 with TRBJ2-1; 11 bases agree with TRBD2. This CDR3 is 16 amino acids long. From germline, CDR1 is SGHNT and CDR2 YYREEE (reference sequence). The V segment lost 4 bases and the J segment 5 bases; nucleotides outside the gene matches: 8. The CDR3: CASSLLGLAENNEQFF. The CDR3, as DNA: TGTGCCAGCAGCCTTTTGGGACTAGCGGAAAACAATGAGCAGTTCTTC.

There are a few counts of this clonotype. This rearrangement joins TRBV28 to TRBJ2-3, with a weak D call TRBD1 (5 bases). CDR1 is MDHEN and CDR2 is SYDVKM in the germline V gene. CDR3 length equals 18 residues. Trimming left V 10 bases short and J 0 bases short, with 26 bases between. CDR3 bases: TGTGCCACCTCAGGGCCCGGAGTAAGGACGTATAGCACAGATACGCAGTATTTT. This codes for CATSGPGVRTYSTDTQYF.